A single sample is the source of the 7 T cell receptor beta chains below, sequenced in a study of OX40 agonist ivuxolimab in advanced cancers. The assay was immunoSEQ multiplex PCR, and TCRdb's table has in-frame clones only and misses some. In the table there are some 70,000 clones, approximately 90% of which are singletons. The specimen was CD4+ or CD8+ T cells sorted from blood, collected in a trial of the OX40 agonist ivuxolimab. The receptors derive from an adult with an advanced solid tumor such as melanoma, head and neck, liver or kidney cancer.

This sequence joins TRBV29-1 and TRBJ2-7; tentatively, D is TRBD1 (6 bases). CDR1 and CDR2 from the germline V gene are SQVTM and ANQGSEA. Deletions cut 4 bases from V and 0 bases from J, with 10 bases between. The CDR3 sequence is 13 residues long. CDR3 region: CSVVPQGSYEQYF. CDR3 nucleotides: TGCAGCGTTGTACCACAGGGCTCCTACGAGCAGTACTTC.

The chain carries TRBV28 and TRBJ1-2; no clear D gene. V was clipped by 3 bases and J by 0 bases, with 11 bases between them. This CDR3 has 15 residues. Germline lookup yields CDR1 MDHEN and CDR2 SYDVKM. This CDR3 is CASSFPSSANYGYTF. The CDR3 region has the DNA TGTGCCAGCAGTTTTCCGTCCTCCGCTAACTATGGCTACACCTTC.

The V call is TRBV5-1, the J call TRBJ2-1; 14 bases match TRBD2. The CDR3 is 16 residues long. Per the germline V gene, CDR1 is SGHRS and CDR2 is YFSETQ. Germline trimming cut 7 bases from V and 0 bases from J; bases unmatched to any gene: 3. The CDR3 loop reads CASGGTSGSSYNEQFF. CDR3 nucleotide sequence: TGCGCCAGCGGCGGGACTAGCGGGAGCTCCTACAATGAGCAGTTCTTC.

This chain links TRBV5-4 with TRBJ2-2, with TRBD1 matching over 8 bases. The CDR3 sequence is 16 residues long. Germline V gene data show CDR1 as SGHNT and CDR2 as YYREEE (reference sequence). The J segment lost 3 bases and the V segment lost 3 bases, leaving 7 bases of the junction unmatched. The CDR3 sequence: CASSYAGGADTGELFF. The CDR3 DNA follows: TGTGCCAGCAGCTATGCAGGGGGCGCGGACACCGGGGAGCTGTTTTTT. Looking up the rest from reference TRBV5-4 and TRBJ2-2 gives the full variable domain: ETGVTQSPTHLIKTRGQQVTLRCSSQSGHNTVSWYQQALGQGPQFIFQYYREEENGRGNFPPRFSGLQFPNYSSELNVNALELDDSALYLCASSYAGGADTGELFFGEGSRLTVL.

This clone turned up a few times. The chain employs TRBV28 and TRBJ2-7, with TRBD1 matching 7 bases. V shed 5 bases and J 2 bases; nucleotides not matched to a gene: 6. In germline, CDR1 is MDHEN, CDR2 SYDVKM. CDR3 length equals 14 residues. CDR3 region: CASSRGDRAYEQYF. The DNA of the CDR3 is TGTGCCAGCAGTCGGGGTGACAGGGCCTACGAGCAGTACTTC.

The CDR3 loop reads CAWSVSYQETQYF. The CDR3 DNA reads as TGTGCCTGGAGTGTATCGTACCAAGAGACCCAGTACTTC. The chain is built from TRBV30 and TRBJ2-5; D is uncertain. The CDR3 spans 13 residues. V was trimmed by 0 bases and J by 0 bases, leaving 5 bases between them. Germline V gene sequence: CDR1 GTSNPN, CDR2 SVGIG (reference sequence).

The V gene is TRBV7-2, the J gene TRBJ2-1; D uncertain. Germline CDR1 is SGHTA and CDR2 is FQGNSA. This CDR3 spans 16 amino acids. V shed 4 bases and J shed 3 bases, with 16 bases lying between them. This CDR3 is CASSSGQITIYNEQFF. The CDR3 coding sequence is TGTGCCAGCAGCTCAGGCCAGATTACTATCTACAATGAGCAGTTCTTC.